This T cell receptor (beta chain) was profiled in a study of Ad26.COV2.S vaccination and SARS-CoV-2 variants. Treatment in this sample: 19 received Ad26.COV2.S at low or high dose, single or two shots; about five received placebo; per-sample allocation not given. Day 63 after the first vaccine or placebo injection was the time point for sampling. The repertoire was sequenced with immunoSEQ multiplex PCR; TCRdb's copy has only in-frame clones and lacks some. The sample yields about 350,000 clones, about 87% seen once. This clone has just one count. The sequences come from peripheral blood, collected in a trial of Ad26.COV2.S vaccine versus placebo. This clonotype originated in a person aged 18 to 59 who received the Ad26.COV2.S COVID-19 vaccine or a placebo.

CDR3 region: CAIRLFPGQGAAGELFF. CDR3 in DNA: TGTGCCATCAGATTATTTCCGGGACAGGGGGCCGCCGGGGAGCTGTTTTTT. The rearrangement uses TRBV10-3 and TRBJ2-2, with 12 bases aligning to TRBD1. V lost 6 bases and J lost 6; bases outside the gene matches: 11. This CDR3 comprises 17 residues. The V gene's germline CDR1 is ENHRY and CDR2 SYGVKD.